The entry below describes one T cell receptor (beta chain). The antigen remains unidentified. The CDR3 runs 11 residues. Trimming left V 1 base short and J 4 bases short, with 5 bases between. The germline gives CDR1 DFQATT, CDR2 SNEGSKA (reference sequence). The entry originates in a study of CD8+ T cells in alopecia areata. Turning to the study itself: Each day, treated patients took oral tofacitinib twice, at 5 to 10 mg per dose. Overall study findings and caveats: Normal scalp showed lower clonality than lesional scalp, especially alopecia totalis/universalis. Tofacitinib yielded significantly lower scalp clonality and fewer expanded CD8+ clones among the top 100.

Reverse transcribed after extraction, RNA yielded cDNA as the sequencing template. Here immunoSEQ multiplex PCR was the method, and the copy in TCRdb shows in-frame clones only, minus some. The table shows under 300,000 clones, with roughly 63% occurring only once. As to treatment: oral pan-JAK inhibitor, 5-10 mg twice daily. Alopecia areata patients gave lesional scalp punch biopsies and peripheral blood samples. The sequenced sample was CD4+ T cells sorted from blood, obtained around week 54, from a patient treated with tofacitinib. The rearrangement uses TRBV20-1 and TRBJ2-7; D ambiguous. The sequence was collected from a human donor with alopecia areata. The CDR3 bases are TGCAGTGCTAGAGCCGAGTACGAGCAGTACTTC. It encodes CSARAEYEQYF.